A single sample is the source of the 27 T cell receptor beta chains below, sequenced in a study of CD8+CD57+ T cells in acquired aplastic anemia. Those patients picked for sequencing had displayed CD8+CD57+ cell expansion on flow cytometry. Genomic DNA templated the TCR beta VDJ and CDR3 profiling. One entry per CDR3 protein, called by TCRdb with MiXCR from the reads. The sample contains about 270,000 distinct CDR3 sequences, around 82% of which appear only once. The specimen was sorted CD4+, CD8+, or CD8+CD57+ T cells (not recorded which) from PBMCs. These receptors were collected from a human donor with aplastic anemia.

V and J are TRBV7-9 and TRBJ2-7; no definite D call. CDR3 size: 18 residues. Germline V lookup: CDR1 SEHNR, CDR2 FQNEAQ (reference sequence). The V end lost 2 bases, the J end lost 4 bases, and 24 bases lay between the germline ends. CDR3 protein: CASSLHVGRPDPEYEQYV. In nucleotides, the CDR3 is TGTGCCAGCAGCTTACACGTAGGCCGGCCAGACCCTGAATACGAGCAGTACGTC.

In the case of this clonotype: No conserved phenylalanine or tryptophan ends this CDR3, so it is likely a read error. Because the CDR3's place on the DNA is in doubt, the DNA is left out and the CDR3 is given as listed by TCRdb. The chain links TRBV7-2 to TRBJ2-3. The CDR3 adds up to 13 amino acids, both ends counted. The germline CDR1 and CDR2 sequences are SGHTA and FQGNSA. CDR3 amino acids: CASSVAGAHETQY.

The sample holds many counts of this clonotype. The chain joins TRBV6-5 to TRBJ2-5, with TRBD2 as a possible D gene (6 bases). There are 15 residues in the CDR3. The germline V and J ends were trimmed by 2 bases and 2 bases, with 12 bases remaining between them. Germline V gene sequence: CDR1 MNHEY, CDR2 SVGAGI. CDR3 bases: TGTGCCAGCAGTTACCTCGCGGGGCGACAAGAGACCCAGTACTTC. It translates to CASSYLAGRQETQYF.

V gene TRBV5-4 combines with J gene TRBJ2-1, with 7 nucleotides matching TRBD2. The CDR3 has 14 amino acids. The germline CDR1 and CDR2 sequences are SGHNT and YYREEE (reference sequence). V shed 2 bases and J 6 bases; nucleotides not matched to a gene: 5. CDR3 DNA: TGTGCCAGCAGCTTTACTAGCGTAGCCAATGAGCAGTTCTTC. Protein: CASSFTSVANEQFF.

There are many counts of this clonotype. It may be a read error: a sequence one base away is much more abundant. The chain carries TRBV19 and TRBJ2-7; 11 positions match TRBD2. This CDR3 region has 15 residues. The germline gives CDR1 LNHDA, CDR2 SQIVND (reference sequence). The trim removed 5 bases at V and 2 bases at J, leaving 5 bases unmatched. CDR3 residues: CASSAGLAGTYEQYF. CDR3 sequence (DNA): TGTGCCAGTAGTGCAGGACTAGCGGGCACCTACGAGCAGTACTTC.

Remarks on this clonotype: It is likely a read error, because the conserved phenylalanine at the end of the CDR3 is missing. Because the CDR3's place on the DNA is in doubt, the DNA is left out and the CDR3 is given as listed by TCRdb. V usage is TRBV15 and J usage is TRBJ2-5. The CDR3 length equals 14 residues, ends included. The germline gives CDR1 LNHNV, CDR2 YYDKDF (reference sequence). CDR3 in amino acids: CATSRGSEQETHYG.

The CDR3 DNA sequence: TGTGCCAGCAGCTTAGCGGGAGGACCCGATACGCACACTGAAGCTTTCTTT. It yields the protein CASSLAGGPDTHTEAFF. The V and J genes are TRBV7-8 and TRBJ1-1, with D uncertain. The V gene's germline CDR1 is SGHVS and CDR2 FQNEAQ. The CDR3 has 17 residues. Trimming removed 0 bases from V and 3 bases from J, with 17 bases in between.

The chain combines TRBV29-1 with TRBJ1-1; possibly TRBD1 for D (5 bases). V gave up 4 bases and J gave up 5 bases, with 14 bases separating them. Germline CDR1 SQVTM, CDR2 ANQGSEA. The length of the CDR3 is 13 residues. The CDR3: CSVVLGPGTEAFF. CDR3 DNA sequence: TGCAGCGTTGTATTGGGGCCTGGGACTGAAGCTTTCTTT.

V usage is TRBV10-3 and J usage is TRBJ1-2; D remains ambiguous. The V gene's germline CDR1 is ENHRY and CDR2 SYGVKD. V lost 1 base and J lost 8, with 17 bases in between. CDR3 size: 15 residues. Here the CDR3 reads CAISELADSVVGYTF. The CDR3 DNA is TGTGCCATCAGTGAGTTGGCGGACTCAGTTGTAGGCTACACCTTC.

V gene TRBV11-3 combines with J gene TRBJ1-2; D is possibly TRBD1 (6 bases). The ends were cut back, 5 bases at V and 12 bases at J, with 19 bases in the middle. CDR3 size: 13 residues. Per the germline V gene, CDR1 is SGHNT and CDR2 is YENEEA. The CDR3 DNA sequence: TGTGCCAGCAGCGGAAGGGACACCTCTGGAAACACCTTC. The encoded protein is CASSGRDTSGNTF.

This clonotype was seen just once. Since no conserved phenylalanine or tryptophan closes the CDR3, a read error is the likely cause. The limits of the CDR3 on the DNA are not certain, so only TCRdb's listed CDR3 is given. The gene calls are TRBV7-6 and TRBJ2-1; TRBD1, the table's D call, was not compared with the DNA. The CDR3 is 13 residues long, ends included. From germline, CDR1 is SGHVS and CDR2 FNYEAQ. CDR3: CASSLAHRTKETH.

The chain carries TRBV19 and TRBJ2-7, with 7 bases that match TRBD2. This CDR3 is built from 15 residues. CDR1 LNHDA and CDR2 SQIVND come from the germline V gene (reference sequence). Unmatched junction bases numbered 11, after V lost 2 bases and J lost 7 bases. The CDR3 region is CASSISSGPYNEQYF. CDR3 nucleotides: TGTGCCAGTAGTATAAGTAGCGGGCCCTACAATGAGCAGTACTTC.

The chain carries TRBV7-9 and TRBJ1-6; D may be TRBD1 (5 bases). The V gene lost 6 bases and the J gene lost 18 bases, with 24 bases spanning the gap. There are 14 residues in the CDR3. Germline CDR1 is SEHNR and CDR2 is FQNEAQ (reference sequence). CDR3 region: CASSSHRSNARHHF. DNA of the CDR3: TGTGCCAGCAGTTCTCACAGGAGCAATGCGCGCCACCACTTT.

The chain employs TRBV19 and TRBJ2-3, with D hard to call. CDR3 size: 13 residues. Germline V CDR1 and CDR2: LNHDA, SQIVND (reference sequence). V was clipped by 0 bases and J by 0 bases, with 1 base between them. The CDR3 protein is CASSIDSTDTQYF. Here the CDR3 DNA reads TGTGCCAGTAGTATAGATAGCACAGATACGCAGTATTTT.

V usage is TRBV7-8 and J usage is TRBJ2-7; D is uncertain. This CDR3 is 18 amino acids long. Germline CDR1 SGHVS, CDR2 FQNEAQ. The V end was cut by 2 bases, the J end by 1 base, with 21 bases between. The CDR3: CASSLHPGADALSYEQYV. CDR3 bases: TGTGCCAGCAGCTTACATCCAGGCGCGGATGCCCTTTCCTACGAGCAGTACGTC.

V gene TRBV19 combines with J gene TRBJ2-7; perhaps TRBD1 as D (6 bases). Germline values: CDR1 LNHDA, CDR2 SQIVND (reference sequence). This CDR3 is 16 amino acids long. In nucleotides, the CDR3 is TGTGCCAGTAGGACACCGAGACAGGCGAACCTGGCCGAGCTGTACGTC. Amino acids: CASRTPRQANLAELYV.

The chain uses TRBV9 and TRBJ2-7; no clear D. V lost 0 bases to trimming and J lost 10 bases, with 17 bases between them. Germline assignment: CDR1 SGDLS and CDR2 YYNGEE. The CDR3 contains 14 residues. CDR3 nucleotides: TGTGCCAGCAGCGTAGGGTCAGATACGCAGTATCAGTACTTC. It yields the protein CASSVGSDTQYQYF.

V gene TRBV7-9 combines with J gene TRBJ1-2, with D unclear. The CDR3 contains 13 residues. Trimming removed 7 bases from V and 2 bases from J, with 11 bases in between. Germline V gene data show CDR1 as SEHNR and CDR2 as FQNEAQ (reference sequence). The CDR3 region has the DNA TGTGCCAGCAACCAGCAGACCAACTATGGCTACACCTTC. The encoded protein is CASNQQTNYGYTF.

With regard to this clonotype: The junction departs from germline at one end; a sequencing error may be responsible. V and J are TRBV7-9 and TRBJ2-2; possible D gene TRBD1, 5 bases. CDR1 is SEHNR and CDR2 is FQNEAQ in the germline V gene (reference sequence). This CDR3 has 13 amino acids. DNA of the CDR3: TGTGCCAGCAGCGCATTGGACACGGGCGTGCTCTATTTT. Translating gives CASSALDTGVLYF.

This clonotype was detected a few times. The V call is TRBV5-5, the J call TRBJ2-3; 8 bases align to TRBD2. V shed 4 bases and J 4 bases; nucleotides not matched to a gene: 2. The CDR3 loop spans 13 amino acids. Germline V CDR1 and CDR2: SGHKS, YYEKEE (reference sequence). In DNA, the CDR3 is TGTGCCAGCAGCGACGGGAGGGCAGATACGCAGTATTTT. Amino acid sequence: CASSDGRADTQYF.

This clonotype has a single count. Its ends do not fully match the called genes, so a read error is possible. The gene calls are TRBV2 and TRBJ1-2, with a possible D match to TRBD1 (6 bases). CDR1 and CDR2 (germline): SNHLY, FYNNEI. This CDR3 region has 15 residues. The CDR3: CASSLGGGAEQVFSF. The CDR3 DNA reads TGTGCCAGCAGCTTGGGGGGGGGCGCCGAGCAGGTCTTCAGCTTC.

This chain links TRBV7-2 with TRBJ2-3, with D possibly matching TRBD1 (6 bases). CDR1 is SGHTA and CDR2 is FQGNSA in the germline V gene. Between the trimmed V and J ends, which lost 1 base and 11 bases, there was a span of 13 bases. The length of the CDR3 is 13 residues. In nucleotides, the CDR3 is TGTGCCAGCAGCTTAGGTGGCACAGGGAAGCAGTATTTT. Encoded protein: CASSLGGTGKQYF.

A note on this clonotype: The junction shows a germline mismatch at one end, possibly a read error. This rearrangement joins TRBV7-2 to TRBJ2-7; D perhaps matches TRBD1 (5 bases). The CDR3 consists of 14 residues. Germline loops: CDR1 SGHTA, CDR2 FQGNSA. Here the CDR3 DNA reads TGTGCCACCAGCTGGCGACAGCTCGCAAACTATCAGTACTTC. Its protein product is CATSWRQLANYQYF.

Comments on this clonotype: A junction end diverges from the germline sequence, so it may reflect a read error. This chain connects TRBV7-7 to TRBJ1-1; the D is unclear. The germline V gene has CDR1 SSHAT and CDR2 FNYEAQ (reference sequence). CDR3 length: 15 amino acids. CDR3 protein: CASSLAPRNEQFFFF. The CDR3 DNA reads TGTGCTAGCAGCTTAGCCCCGAGGAATGAGCAGTTCTTTTTCTTT.

The chain carries TRBV9 and TRBJ1-1, with D uncertain. The V end lost 0 bases, the J end lost 5 bases, and 8 bases lay between the germline ends. The CDR3 is 13 amino acids. Germline lookup yields CDR1 SGDLS and CDR2 YYNGEE. CDR3 in amino acids: CASSVEDGTEAFF. The CDR3 coding sequence is TGTGCCAGCAGCGTAGAGGACGGGACTGAAGCTTTCTTT.

Remarks on this clonotype: The conserved closing phenylalanine or tryptophan is absent in this CDR3, likely reflecting a read error. Because the CDR3's place on the DNA is in doubt, the DNA is left out and the CDR3 is given as listed by TCRdb. The J gene is TRBJ2-2, the V gene TRBV7-8; TRBD2 is the table's D call, not checked against the DNA. The CDR3 totals 12 residues, both ends included. Germline-derived CDR1 and CDR2 are SGHVS and FQNEAQ. The CDR3 loop reads CASSLAGGEVTH.

To note about this clonotype: The junction and the germline gene differ at one end; a read error may be behind it. The rearrangement joins TRBV2 to TRBJ2-7; D unresolved. CDR1 is SNHLY and CDR2 is FYNNEI in the germline V gene. The CDR3 is 13 amino acids. As DNA, the CDR3 is TGTGCCAGCAGGCTGACGGGTTTCTACGATGAGCAGTTC. Its translation is CASRLTGFYDEQF.